What follows is one T cell receptor beta chain and its context. The antigen is not known. This record belongs to a study of CD8+ T cells in alopecia areata. The overall study: People stayed on tofacitinib for 6 to 18 months, then stopped the drug for 6 months. The percentage of affected scalp area served as the score of severity for treated patients. Study-level findings and limits: Many expanded lesional clones persisted in scalp and blood during tofacitinib treatment. Within the top 100, expanded CD8+ clones significantly decreased with tofacitinib, as did scalp clonality.

Germline CDR1 is GTSNPN and CDR2 is SVGIG (reference sequence). J lost 0 bases, V lost 2 bases, and 3 bases had no gene match. CDR3 length equals 16 residues. Treatment noted: oral pan-JAK inhibitor, 5-10 mg twice daily. Extraction of RNA preceded its reverse transcription into cDNA, which served as the sequencing template. TCRdb's copy holds only in-frame clones and misses some; the assay was immunoSEQ multiplex PCR. Of about 190,000 clones in the sample, around 60% were seen once. V and J are TRBV30 and TRBJ2-6, with TRBD1 matching over 8 bases. Sequencing was performed on CD4+ T cells sorted from blood, taken at week 4, from a patient treated with tofacitinib. The receptor was derived from a human donor with alopecia areata. The CDR3 loop is CAWSFTGGSGANVLTF. CDR3 sequence (DNA): TGTGCCTGGAGTTTCACAGGGGGCTCTGGGGCCAACGTCCTGACTTTC.